Each of the 22 T cell receptor beta chains below was sequenced from the same sample in a study of blood T cell repertoires in COVID-19. Repertoires were generated with immunoSEQ multiplex PCR, while TCRdb's copy carries only in-frame clones and drops some. The sample carries some 73,000 clones, around 85% recorded once. Sample: peripheral blood. These receptors were collected from a woman of 80 years or more with active or convalescent COVID-19.

The chain has TRBV7-2 and TRBJ2-3, with TRBD2 matching 9 bases. In germline, CDR1 is SGHTA, CDR2 FQGNSA. The CDR3 length is 16 residues. V gave up 3 bases and J gave up 1 base; unmatched junction bases: 5. Written as DNA, the CDR3 is TGTGCCAGCAGCTTCGGGGAGCGGGGGGGCACAGATACGCAGTATTTT. Encoded protein: CASSFGERGGTDTQYF.

CDR3 DNA: TGTGCCAGCAGCTCGGGGGAGGCTAATGAAAAACTGTTTTTT. It is translated as CASSSGEANEKLFF. This chain connects TRBV28 to TRBJ1-4; D possibly corresponds to TRBD1 (5 bases). The ends were cut back, 6 bases at V and 3 bases at J, with 11 bases in the middle. CDR3 size: 14 residues. The V gene's germline CDR1 is MDHEN and CDR2 SYDVKM.

This sequence joins TRBV19 and TRBJ1-1; perhaps TRBD1 as D (5 bases). The V gene's germline CDR1 is LNHDA and CDR2 SQIVND (reference sequence). The ends were cut back, 8 bases at V and 5 bases at J, with 9 bases in the middle. The CDR3 runs to 11 residues. In nucleotides, the CDR3 is TGTGCCAGTCAGGAGGGGACTGAAGCTTTCTTT. Amino acids: CASQEGTEAFF.

The V and J genes are TRBV7-6 and TRBJ2-2; D gene uncertain. The CDR3 has 14 residues. Deletions cut 6 bases from V and 3 bases from J, with 11 bases between. Per the germline V gene, CDR1 is SGHVS and CDR2 is FNYEAQ. CDR3 sequence: CASRIMGHTGELFF. In DNA form, the CDR3 reads TGTGCCAGCAGAATCATGGGCCACACCGGGGAGCTGTTTTTT.

The J gene is TRBJ1-5, the V gene TRBV19, with D uncertain. The V end lost 1 base, the J end lost 0 bases, and 10 bases lay between the germline ends. The CDR3 has 16 amino acids. Germline V gene sequence: CDR1 LNHDA, CDR2 SQIVND (reference sequence). In DNA, the CDR3 is TGTGCCAGTAGTATAGCGGCGGATTATAGCAATCAGCCCCAGCATTTT. Encoded protein: CASSIAADYSNQPQHF.

The gene calls are TRBV5-5 and TRBJ1-5, with TRBD1 identical over 8 bases. Per germline, CDR1 SGHKS and CDR2 YYEKEE (reference sequence). V trimming: 4 bases; J trimming: 5 bases; junction bases outside the gene matches: 11. The CDR3 consists of 16 residues. The CDR3 nucleotides read TGTGCCAGCAGCCCGCGGGTGGACAGGGTCGATCAGCCCCAGCATTTT. It yields the protein CASSPRVDRVDQPQHF. The full variable domain, its missing parts supplied by reference TRBV5-5 and TRBJ1-5, is DAGVTQSPTHLIKTRGQQVTLRCSPISGHKSVSWYQQVLGQGPQFIFQYYEKEERGRGNFPDRFSARQFPNYSSELNVNALLLGDSALYLCASSPRVDRVDQPQHFGDGTRLSIL.

This clone has just a few counts. Its ends do not fully match the called genes, so a read error is possible. The V gene is TRBV6-2 or TRBV6-3, the J gene TRBJ1-1; TRBD1 aligns across 7 bases. Germline V CDR1 and CDR2: MNHEY, SVGEGT. This CDR3 contains 11 residues. CDR3 region: CASSYFTGVWF. DNA for the CDR3: TGTGCCAGCAGTTACTTTACAGGGGTCTGGTTT.

The J gene is TRBJ1-5, the V gene TRBV12-2; no DNA check was done on the table's D call, TRBD1. TRBV12-2 is shown as a pseudogene. The CDR3 spans 20 residues. CDR3 amino acids: CASRLGIRKGQGYRNQPQHF. CDR3 in DNA: TGTGCAAGTCGCTTAGGAATTCGAAAGGGACAGGGTTATCGGAATCAGCCCCAGCATTTT.

This chain uses TRBV28 with TRBJ1-5; TRBD1 is a possible D gene (5 bases). Germline CDR1 reads MDHEN; CDR2 reads SYDVKM. Between the trimmed V and J ends, which lost 3 bases and 2 bases, there was a span of 8 bases. The CDR3 totals 14 residues. CDR3 nucleotides: TGTGCCAGCAGTTTGTGGGGCGGCAATCAGCCCCAGCATTTT. It translates to CASSLWGGNQPQHF.

This clone appeared once. This chain uses TRBV3-1 (or the pseudogene TRBV3-2) with TRBJ1-4, with 8 bases matching TRBD1. Germline values: CDR1 LGHDT, CDR2 YNNKEL (reference sequence). Trimming removed 3 bases from V and 0 bases from J; junction bases left unmatched: 12. The CDR3 length is 19 residues. DNA for the CDR3: TGTGCCAGCAGCCACGTGCTCGACAGGGGCGGAACAACTAATGAAAAACTGTTTTTT. Residues: CASSHVLDRGGTTNEKLFF.

The V call is TRBV30, the J call TRBJ1-1, with 7 bases aligning to TRBD1. J gave up 8 bases and V 2 bases, and 2 bases lay outside the gene matches. The V gene's germline CDR1 is GTSNPN and CDR2 SVGIG (reference sequence). The CDR3 extends over 11 amino acids. The CDR3 spells CAWSTTGEAFF. The CDR3 DNA is TGTGCCTGGAGTACGACAGGGGAAGCTTTCTTT.

The chain carries TRBV5-1 and TRBJ2-3; D unclear. Germline-derived CDR1 and CDR2 are SGHRS and YFSETQ. The CDR3 is 12 residues long. Between the trimmed V and J ends, which lost 3 bases and 5 bases, there was a span of 7 bases. CDR3 loop: CASSSNGDTQYF. For the CDR3, the DNA is TGCGCCAGCAGCTCAAACGGAGATACGCAGTATTTT.

This clone was counted a single time. The chain combines TRBV28 with TRBJ2-7; possible D gene TRBD2, 5 bases. This CDR3 comprises 17 residues. Trimming removed 3 bases at V and 1 base at J, with 19 bases between. Germline V gene data show CDR1 as MDHEN and CDR2 as SYDVKM. As DNA, the CDR3 is TGTGCCAGCAGTTTCCGTTTGGTGTTGACTACTTCCTACGAGCAGTACTTC. This codes for CASSFRLVLTTSYEQYF.

The chain joins TRBV7-2 to TRBJ2-2; 9 bases map to TRBD2. Trimming cost V 3 bases and J 1 base; bases outside gene matches: 3. CDR3 length: 16 residues. Germline values: CDR1 SGHTA, CDR2 FQGNSA. As DNA, the CDR3 is TGTGCCAGCAGCTTGGCTAGCGGGGAGAACACCGGGGAGCTGTTTTTT. Protein sequence: CASSLASGENTGELFF.

The chain combines TRBV13 with TRBJ1-6, with 8 bases identical to TRBD1. V was clipped by 0 bases and J by 9 bases; unmatched bases: 10. The CDR3 loop spans 17 amino acids. CDR1 is PRHDT and CDR2 is FYEKMQ in the germline V gene (reference sequence). In DNA, the CDR3 is TGTGCCAGCAGCTTAGGGACAGGGGCCCTCGGTATTTCACCCCTCCACTTT. Residues: CASSLGTGALGISPLHF.

Here the CDR3 reads CASSSTGNTEAFF. DNA of the CDR3: TGTGCCAGCAGTAGTACAGGGAACACTGAAGCTTTCTTT. This chain connects TRBV12-3 or TRBV12-4 to TRBJ1-1, with a possible D match to TRBD1 (5 bases). The V gene lost 5 bases and the J gene lost 1 base, with 8 bases spanning the gap. This CDR3 comprises 13 residues.

The rearrangement links TRBV4-2 to TRBJ1-2, with TRBD1 identical over 10 bases. The trim removed 3 bases at V and 5 bases at J, leaving 21 bases unmatched. The CDR3 loop spans 20 amino acids. CDR1 is LGHNA, CDR2 YNFKEQ, per germline. The DNA for the CDR3 is TGTGCCAGCAGCCATCACTCATCTGACAGGGGGCATGATCTAAGTTATGGCTACACCTTC. Amino acids: CASSHHSSDRGHDLSYGYTF.

The CDR3 nucleotides read TGTGCCAGCAGCAAAGAAGGGACAGACTTAAATGAAAAACTGTTTTTT. This codes for CASSKEGTDLNEKLFF. The chain joins TRBV21-1 to TRBJ1-4; the D call in the table, TRBD1, was not verified against the DNA. TRBV21-1 is tagged as a pseudogene. This CDR3 is 16 amino acids long.

This chain connects TRBV19 to TRBJ2-7; weak D call: TRBD1 (5 bases). CDR1 is LNHDA, CDR2 SQIVND, per germline (reference sequence). The germline V and J ends were trimmed by 5 bases and 4 bases, with 12 bases remaining between them. The length of the CDR3 is 13 residues. The CDR3 DNA reads as TGTGCCAGTAGTCCAGGGTTTACGTACGAGCAGTACTTC. It translates to CASSPGFTYEQYF.

V gene TRBV4-2 combines with J gene TRBJ2-5, with a tentative D call TRBD1 (6 bases). Germline CDR1 and CDR2: LGHNA and YNFKEQ. The CDR3 consists of 13 residues. V was pared by 8 bases and J by 5 bases, with 15 bases between. The CDR3 DNA is TGTGCCAGCTCCCCAGGGGATCGGGAGACCCAGTACTTC. Translating gives CASSPGDRETQYF.

This chain connects TRBV9 to TRBJ2-1; a possible D gene is TRBD1 (5 bases). CDR1 and CDR2 from the germline V gene are SGDLS and YYNGEE. The CDR3 runs to 14 residues. Trimming removed 3 bases from V and 2 bases from J, with 9 bases in between. Here the CDR3 reads CASSAGLAYNEQFF. The CDR3 bases are TGTGCCAGCAGCGCAGGGCTAGCCTACAATGAGCAGTTCTTC.

The gene calls are TRBV7-2 and TRBJ2-2, with D hard to call. The CDR3 sequence is 13 residues long. The germline V gene has CDR1 SGHTA and CDR2 FQGNSA. The V end was cut by 5 bases, the J end by 7 bases, with 11 bases between. The CDR3 loop reads CASSLESVGELFF. In nucleotides, the CDR3 is TGTGCCAGCAGCCTAGAGAGTGTCGGGGAGCTGTTTTTT.